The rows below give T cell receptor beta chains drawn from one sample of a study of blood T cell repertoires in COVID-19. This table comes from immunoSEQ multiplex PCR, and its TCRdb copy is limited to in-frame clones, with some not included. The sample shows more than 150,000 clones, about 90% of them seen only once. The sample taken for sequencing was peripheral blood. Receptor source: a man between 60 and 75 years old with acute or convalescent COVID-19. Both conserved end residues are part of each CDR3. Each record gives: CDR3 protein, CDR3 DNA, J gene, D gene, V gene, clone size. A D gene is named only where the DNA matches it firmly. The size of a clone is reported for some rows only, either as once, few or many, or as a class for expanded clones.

CDR3aa: CASSQVGGGAFF
CDR3nt: TGTGCCAGCAGCCAAGTGGGAGGGGGTGCTTTCTTT
j_gene: TRBJ1-1
d_gene: -
v_gene: TRBV3-1/TRBV3-2
abundance: once

CDR3aa: CASSVGLEGEQFF
CDR3nt: TGTGCCAGCAGTGTCGGACTAGAAGGTGAGCAGTTCTTC
j_gene: TRBJ2-1
d_gene: TRBD2
v_gene: TRBV2
abundance: -

CDR3aa: CASSKRGLGSYNSPLHF
CDR3nt: TGTGCCAGCAGTAAGCGTGGGTTGGGCTCCTATAATTCACCCCTCCACTTT
j_gene: TRBJ1-6
d_gene: -
v_gene: TRBV27
abundance: -

CDR3aa: CASSPGQGGQPQHF
CDR3nt: TGTGCCAGCTCACCAGGACAGGGCGGGCAGCCCCAGCATTTT
j_gene: TRBJ1-5
d_gene: TRBD1
v_gene: TRBV18
abundance: -

CDR3aa: CASSVSGNYGYTF
CDR3nt: TGTGCCAGCAGCGTATCGGGGAACTATGGCTACACCTTC
j_gene: TRBJ1-2
d_gene: -
v_gene: TRBV9
abundance: -

CDR3aa: CASRRDRRGKETQYF
CDR3nt: TGTGCCAGCAGACGCGACCGACGGGGAAAAGAGACCCAGTACTTC
j_gene: TRBJ2-5
d_gene: -
v_gene: TRBV6-6
abundance: -

CDR3aa: CASTDRQISGNTIYF
CDR3nt: TGTGCCAGCACGGACAGACAAATCTCTGGAAACACCATATATTTT
j_gene: TRBJ1-3
d_gene: -
v_gene: TRBV18
abundance: -

CDR3aa: CASSFSNQPQHF
CDR3nt: TGTGCCAGCAGTTTCTCGAATCAGCCCCAGCATTTT
j_gene: TRBJ1-5
d_gene: -
v_gene: TRBV27
abundance: few

CDR3aa: CASSTDRVDSPLHF
CDR3nt: TGTGCCAGCAGCACGGACAGGGTTGATTCACCCCTCCACTTT
j_gene: TRBJ1-6
d_gene: TRBD1
v_gene: TRBV7-9
abundance: -

CDR3aa: CSVAPSGGSSYEQYF
CDR3nt: TGCAGCGTCGCCCCTAGCGGGGGTAGCTCCTACGAGCAGTACTTC
j_gene: TRBJ2-7
d_gene: TRBD2
v_gene: TRBV29-1
abundance: -

CDR3aa: CASSTASRRGGNNEQFF
CDR3nt: TGTGCCAGCAGCACCGCCTCCCGGCGCGGGGGTAACAATGAGCAGTTCTTC
j_gene: TRBJ2-1
d_gene: TRBD2
v_gene: TRBV5-4
abundance: -

CDR3aa: CASSLYRGNSPLHF
CDR3nt: TGTGCCAGCAGCTTGTACAGGGGGAACTCACCCCTCCACTTT
j_gene: TRBJ1-6
d_gene: TRBD1
v_gene: TRBV5-6
abundance: -

CDR3aa: CSAPTGGYQYF
CDR3nt: TGCAGTGCTCCGACAGGGGGCTATCAGTACTTC
j_gene: TRBJ2-7
d_gene: TRBD1
v_gene: TRBV20-1
abundance: -

CDR3aa: CASSVPDNTNEQYF
CDR3nt: TGTGCCAGCAGCGTACCCGACAACACAAACGAGCAGTACTTC
j_gene: TRBJ2-7
d_gene: -
v_gene: TRBV9
abundance: -

CDR3aa: CASSVQGAPEKLFF
CDR3nt: TGCGCCAGCAGCGTTCAGGGGGCGCCTGAAAAACTGTTTTTT
j_gene: TRBJ1-4
d_gene: TRBD1
v_gene: TRBV5-1
abundance: -

CDR3aa: CASSPQQGITEAFF
CDR3nt: TGTGCCAGCAGCCCACAACAGGGGATCACTGAAGCTTTCTTT
j_gene: TRBJ1-1
d_gene: TRBD1
v_gene: TRBV11-2
abundance: -